This is a list of T cell receptor beta chains from one sample in a study of T cells in Graves' hyperthyroidism and ophthalmopathy. TCRdb redid the calling of the multiplex PCR reads with MiXCR, one entry per CDR3 protein. Seen here are 490,000 or so distinct CDR3 sequences, approximately 20% observed once, and the top ten hold over 45%. Sequences were obtained from blood. The receptors originated from a man aged 40-55 years with Graves' ophthalmopathy. Each CDR3 is given with its conserved first and last residue. The order of the fields is CDR3 DNA, CDR3 protein, J gene, clone size, D gene, V gene. The D gene is left open where the match is weak. Rows give clone size only sometimes, using once, few, many, or a class for an expanded clone.

cdr3_nt: TGTGCAGCGGAGAAGACAGGGGGCAATGAGCAGTTCTTC
cdr3_aa: CAAEKTGGNEQFF
j_call: TRBJ2-1
clone_size: few
d_call: TRBD1
v_call: TRBV6-1

cdr3_nt: TGTGCCAGCAGTGCGGCCGGGACAGGGCAAGAGACCCAGTACTTC
cdr3_aa: CASSAAGTGQETQYF
j_call: TRBJ2-5
clone_size: many
d_call: TRBD1
v_call: TRBV28

cdr3_nt: TGTGCCAGCAGCTCGGGGTTGGATTCACCCCTCCACTTT
cdr3_aa: CASSSGLDSPLHF
j_call: TRBJ1-6
clone_size: few
d_call: NA
v_call: TRBV7-9

cdr3_nt: TGCAGCGTTGGGGCGGGCCACGAGCAGTACTTC
cdr3_aa: CSVGAGHEQYF
j_call: TRBJ2-7
clone_size: many
d_call: NA
v_call: TRBV29-1

cdr3_nt: TGCAGTGCTAGAAGTAGCGGGGTGGGGAATGAGCAGTTCTTC
cdr3_aa: CSARSSGVGNEQFF
j_call: TRBJ2-1
clone_size: NA
d_call: TRBD2
v_call: TRBV20-1

cdr3_nt: TGTGCCAGCAGCTCGTCGCTAGGGCACAATGAGCAGTACTTC
cdr3_aa: CASSSSLGHNEQYF
j_call: TRBJ2-7
clone_size: few
d_call: NA
v_call: TRBV13

cdr3_nt: TGTGCCTGGAGACGGGACAGGGTGAACACTGAAGCTTTCTTT
cdr3_aa: CAWRRDRVNTEAFF
j_call: TRBJ1-1
clone_size: many
d_call: TRBD1
v_call: TRBV30

cdr3_nt: TGTGCCAGCAGCATGGGAAGTGTGGGGAGTGAGCAGTTCTTC
cdr3_aa: CASSMGSVGSEQFF
j_call: TRBJ2-1
clone_size: many
d_call: NA
v_call: TRBV7-3

cdr3_nt: TGTGCCATCCGGGGGAATGCCGGGGAGCTGTTTTTT
cdr3_aa: CAIRGNAGELFF
j_call: TRBJ2-2
clone_size: many
d_call: NA
v_call: TRBV6-1

cdr3_nt: TGTGCCTGGAGTTCCGGGACACTAACTAAAGAGACCCAGTACTTC
cdr3_aa: CAWSSGTLTKETQYF
j_call: TRBJ2-5
clone_size: many
d_call: NA
v_call: TRBV30

cdr3_nt: TGCAGTGCTATGACGGGGACTCTCCGCAAAAACATTCAGTACTTC
cdr3_aa: CSAMTGTLRKNIQYF
j_call: TRBJ2-4
clone_size: NA
d_call: NA
v_call: TRBV20-1

cdr3_nt: TGCGCCAGCAGCTTGGACAGCGCCCAAGAGGCCCAGTACTTC
cdr3_aa: CASSLDSAQEAQYF
j_call: TRBJ2-5
clone_size: NA
d_call: NA
v_call: TRBV5-1

cdr3_nt: TGTGCCAGCAGTCTACCGACTAGAAGGGAGGATACGCAGTATTTT
cdr3_aa: CASSLPTRREDTQYF
j_call: TRBJ2-3
clone_size: few
d_call: NA
v_call: TRBV12-3/TRBV12-4

cdr3_nt: TGCGCCAGCAGCTCGTCGGGAGCAACTAATGAAAAACTGTTTTTT
cdr3_aa: CASSSSGATNEKLFF
j_call: TRBJ1-4
clone_size: few
d_call: NA
v_call: TRBV5-1

cdr3_nt: TGTGCCAGCAGCGCCGGACTAGCGGGGGGCAGGGTAGGCAATGAGCAGTTCTTC
cdr3_aa: CASSAGLAGGRVGNEQFF
j_call: TRBJ2-1
clone_size: few
d_call: TRBD2
v_call: TRBV9

cdr3_nt: TGTGCCTGGAGTCTGAGTACTGAAGCTTTCTTT
cdr3_aa: CAWSLSTEAFF
j_call: TRBJ1-1
clone_size: NA
d_call: NA
v_call: TRBV30

cdr3_nt: TGTGCCAGCAGGACAGGGCTAGATACGCAGTATTTT
cdr3_aa: CASRTGLDTQYF
j_call: TRBJ2-3
clone_size: NA
d_call: TRBD1
v_call: TRBV27